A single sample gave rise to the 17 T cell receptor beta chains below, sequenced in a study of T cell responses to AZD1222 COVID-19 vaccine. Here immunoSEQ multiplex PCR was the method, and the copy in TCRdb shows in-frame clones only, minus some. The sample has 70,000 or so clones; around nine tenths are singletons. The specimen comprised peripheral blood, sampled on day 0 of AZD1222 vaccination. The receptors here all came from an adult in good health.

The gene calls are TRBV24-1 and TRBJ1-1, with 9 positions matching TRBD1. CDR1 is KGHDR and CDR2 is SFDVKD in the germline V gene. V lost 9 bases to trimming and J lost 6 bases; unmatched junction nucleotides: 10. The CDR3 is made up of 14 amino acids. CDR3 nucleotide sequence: TGTGCCACCGAAGACGGGACAGGGACATCTGAAGCTTTCTTT. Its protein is CATEDGTGTSEAFF.

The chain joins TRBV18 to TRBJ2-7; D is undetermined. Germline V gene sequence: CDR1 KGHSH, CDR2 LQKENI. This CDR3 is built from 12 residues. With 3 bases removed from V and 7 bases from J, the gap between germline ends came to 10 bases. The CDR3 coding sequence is TGTGCCAGCTCACCGGACCGTGGGGAGCAGTACTTC. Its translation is CASSPDRGEQYF.

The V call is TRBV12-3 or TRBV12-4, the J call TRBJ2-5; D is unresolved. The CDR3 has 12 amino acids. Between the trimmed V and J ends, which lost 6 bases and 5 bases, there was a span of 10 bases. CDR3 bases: TGTGCCAGCAGAGACCATTGGGAGACCCAGTACTTC. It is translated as CASRDHWETQYF.

This CDR3 reads CATSRDLGFTEAFF. CDR3 in DNA: TGTGCCACCAGCAGAGATCTCGGGTTCACTGAAGCTTTCTTT. This chain uses TRBV15 with TRBJ1-1; no clear D gene. CDR1 is LNHNV and CDR2 is YYDKDF in the germline V gene (reference sequence). V shed 0 bases and J shed 4 bases, with 9 bases lying between them. This CDR3 comprises 14 residues.

The CDR3 protein is CASRRQDSVGETQYF. In DNA form, the CDR3 reads TGTGCCAGCAGACGTCAGGACAGTGTAGGGGAGACCCAGTACTTC. The gene calls are TRBV2 and TRBJ2-5; maybe TRBD1 (6 bases). V was trimmed by 6 bases and J by 5 bases, leaving 19 bases between them. This CDR3 region has 15 residues. CDR1 SNHLY and CDR2 FYNNEI come from the germline V gene.

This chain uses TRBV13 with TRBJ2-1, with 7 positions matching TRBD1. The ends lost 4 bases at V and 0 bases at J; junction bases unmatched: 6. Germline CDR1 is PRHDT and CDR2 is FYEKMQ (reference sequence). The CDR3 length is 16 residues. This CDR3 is CASSSLNRGSYNEQFF. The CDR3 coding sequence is TGTGCCAGCAGCTCCCTCAACAGGGGCTCCTACAATGAGCAGTTCTTC. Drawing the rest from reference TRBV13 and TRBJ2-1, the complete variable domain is AAGVIQSPRHLIKEKRETATLKCYPIPRHDTVYWYQQGPGQDPQFLISFYEKMQSDKGSIPDRFSAQQFSDYHSELNMSSLELGDSALYFCASSSLNRGSYNEQFFGPGTRLTVL.

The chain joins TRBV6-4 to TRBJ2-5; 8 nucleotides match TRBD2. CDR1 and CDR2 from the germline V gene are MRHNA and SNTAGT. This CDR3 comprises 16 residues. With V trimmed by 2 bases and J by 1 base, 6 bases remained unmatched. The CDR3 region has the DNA TGTGCCAGCAGTGACCTAGGTAGCGGGACCCAAGAGACCCAGTACTTC. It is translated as CASSDLGSGTQETQYF.

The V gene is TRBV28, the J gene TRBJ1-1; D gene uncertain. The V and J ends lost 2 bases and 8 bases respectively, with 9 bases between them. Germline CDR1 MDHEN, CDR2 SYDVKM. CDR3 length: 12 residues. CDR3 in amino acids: CASSLGPLEAFF. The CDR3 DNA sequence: TGTGCCAGCAGTTTAGGTCCCTTAGAAGCTTTCTTT.

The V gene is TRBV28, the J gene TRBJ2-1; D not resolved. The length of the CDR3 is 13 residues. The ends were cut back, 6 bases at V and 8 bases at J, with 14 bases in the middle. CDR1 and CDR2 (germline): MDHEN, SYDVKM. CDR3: CASRPTDFHEQFF. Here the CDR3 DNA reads TGTGCCAGCAGGCCCACAGATTTTCATGAGCAGTTCTTC.

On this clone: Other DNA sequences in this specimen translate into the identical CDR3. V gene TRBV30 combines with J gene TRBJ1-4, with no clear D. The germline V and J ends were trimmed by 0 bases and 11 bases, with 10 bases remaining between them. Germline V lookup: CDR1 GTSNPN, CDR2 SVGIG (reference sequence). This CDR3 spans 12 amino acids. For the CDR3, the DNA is TGTGCCTGGAGTGTACTGAGGGAGAAACTGTTTTTT. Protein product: CAWSVLREKLFF. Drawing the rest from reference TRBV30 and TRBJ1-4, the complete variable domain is SQTIHQWPATLVQPVGSPLSLECTVEGTSNPNLYWYRQAAGRGLQLLFYSVGIGQISSEVPQNLSASRPQDRQFILSSKKLLLSDSGFYLCAWSVLREKLFFGSGTQLSVL.

The CDR3, as DNA: TGTGCCAGTAGTATAGCGGACAGGAGTTCACAGCCCCAGCATTTT. Its translation is CASSIADRSSQPQHF. This sequence joins TRBV19 and TRBJ1-5; 7 bases agree with TRBD1. This CDR3 region has 15 residues. Germline assignment: CDR1 LNHDA and CDR2 SQIVND (reference sequence). J gave up 7 bases and V 1 base, and 7 bases lay outside the gene matches.

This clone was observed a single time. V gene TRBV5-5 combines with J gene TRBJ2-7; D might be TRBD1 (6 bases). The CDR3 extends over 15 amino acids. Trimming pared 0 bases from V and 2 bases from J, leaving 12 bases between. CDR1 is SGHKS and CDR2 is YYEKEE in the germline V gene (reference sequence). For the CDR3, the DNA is TGTGCCAGCAGCTTGGGGGGGCCCAAAGCCTACGAGCAGTACTTC. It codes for CASSLGGPKAYEQYF.

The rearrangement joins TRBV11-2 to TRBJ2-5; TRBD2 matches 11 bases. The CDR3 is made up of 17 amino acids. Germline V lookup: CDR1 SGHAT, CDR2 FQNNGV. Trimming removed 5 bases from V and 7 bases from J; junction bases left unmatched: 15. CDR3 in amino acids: CASSRLAGGDKVGTQYF. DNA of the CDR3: TGTGCCAGCAGCCGCTTAGCGGGAGGGGATAAAGTTGGGACCCAGTACTTC. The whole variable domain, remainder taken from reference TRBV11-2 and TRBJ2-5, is EAGVAQSPRYKIIEKRQSVAFWCNPISGHATLYWYQQILGQGPKLLIQFQNNGVVDDSQLPKDRFSAERLKGVDSTLKIQPAKLEDSAVYLCASSRLAGGDKVGTQYFGPGTRLLVL.

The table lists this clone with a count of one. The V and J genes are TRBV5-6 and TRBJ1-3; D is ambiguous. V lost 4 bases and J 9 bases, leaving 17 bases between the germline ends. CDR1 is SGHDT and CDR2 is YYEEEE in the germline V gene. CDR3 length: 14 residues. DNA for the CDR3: TGTGCCAGCAGCGAAAATCGGGGTCGCGGCACCATATATTTT. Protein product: CASSENRGRGTIYF.

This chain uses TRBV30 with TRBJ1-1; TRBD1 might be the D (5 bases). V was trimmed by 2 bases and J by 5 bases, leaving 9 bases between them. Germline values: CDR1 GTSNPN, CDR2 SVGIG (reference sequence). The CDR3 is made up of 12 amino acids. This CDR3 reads CAWSFGGTEAFF. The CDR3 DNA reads TGTGCCTGGAGTTTCGGGGGGACTGAAGCTTTCTTT.

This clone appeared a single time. The CDR3 loop is CASSLGLGAGVVEAFF. The CDR3 nucleotides read TGTGCCAGCAGCTTAGGGCTTGGGGCCGGGGTGGTTGAAGCTTTCTTT. This rearrangement joins TRBV11-2 to TRBJ1-1, with D perhaps TRBD1 (5 bases). V lost 1 base to trimming and J lost 7 bases, with 19 bases between them. This CDR3 region has 16 residues. CDR1 is SGHAT, CDR2 FQNNGV, per germline.

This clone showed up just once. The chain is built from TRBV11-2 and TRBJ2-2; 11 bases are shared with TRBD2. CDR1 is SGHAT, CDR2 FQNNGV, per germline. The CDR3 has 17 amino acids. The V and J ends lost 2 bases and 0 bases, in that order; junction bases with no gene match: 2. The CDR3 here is CASSLLAGGPNTGELFF. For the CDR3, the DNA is TGTGCCAGCAGCTTACTAGCGGGAGGACCGAACACCGGGGAGCTGTTTTTT.